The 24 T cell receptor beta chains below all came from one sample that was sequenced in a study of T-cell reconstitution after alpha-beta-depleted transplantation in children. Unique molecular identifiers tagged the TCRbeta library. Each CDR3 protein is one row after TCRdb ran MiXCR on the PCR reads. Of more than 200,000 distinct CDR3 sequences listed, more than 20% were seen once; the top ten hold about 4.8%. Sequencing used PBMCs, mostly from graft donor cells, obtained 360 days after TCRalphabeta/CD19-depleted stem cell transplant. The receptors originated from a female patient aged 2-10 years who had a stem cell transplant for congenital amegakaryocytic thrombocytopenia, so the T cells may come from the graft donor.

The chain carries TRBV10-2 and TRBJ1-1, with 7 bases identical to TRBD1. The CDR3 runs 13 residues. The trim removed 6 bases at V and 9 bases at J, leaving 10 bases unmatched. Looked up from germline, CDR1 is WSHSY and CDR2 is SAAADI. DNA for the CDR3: TGCGCCAGCAGCGTAGGGACAGTAATGAAAGCTTTCTTT. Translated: CASSVGTVMKAFF.

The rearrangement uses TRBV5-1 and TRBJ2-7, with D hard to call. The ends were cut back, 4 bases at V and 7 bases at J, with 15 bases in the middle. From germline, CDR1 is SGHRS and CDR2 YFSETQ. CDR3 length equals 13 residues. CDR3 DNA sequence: TGCGCCAGCAGCCTACGATACTCGACTGAGCAGTACTTC. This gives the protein CASSLRYSTEQYF.

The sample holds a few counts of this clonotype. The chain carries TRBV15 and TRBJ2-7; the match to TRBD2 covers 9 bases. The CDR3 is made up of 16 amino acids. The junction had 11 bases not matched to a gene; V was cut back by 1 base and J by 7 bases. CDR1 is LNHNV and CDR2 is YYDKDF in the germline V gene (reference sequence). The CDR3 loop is CATSRGAGTSWGEQYF. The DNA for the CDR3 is TGTGCCACCAGCAGAGGCGCCGGGACTAGCTGGGGTGAGCAGTACTTC.

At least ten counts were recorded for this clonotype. In DNA, the CDR3 is TGTGCCAGCAGGGCCGGGACAGGGGTCTACTACGAGCAGTACTTC. Its translation: CASRAGTGVYYEQYF. J is TRBJ2-7 and V is TRBV28, with 10 bases aligning to TRBD1. Trimming removed 6 bases from V and 3 bases from J; junction bases left unmatched: 8. Germline CDR1 MDHEN, CDR2 SYDVKM. This CDR3 is built from 15 residues.

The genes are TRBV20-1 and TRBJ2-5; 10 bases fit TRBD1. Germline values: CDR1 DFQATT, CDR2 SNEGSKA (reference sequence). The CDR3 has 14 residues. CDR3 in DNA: TGCAGCTTTTACAGGACAGGGGGGTTCGAGACCCAGTACTTC. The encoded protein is CSFYRTGGFETQYF.

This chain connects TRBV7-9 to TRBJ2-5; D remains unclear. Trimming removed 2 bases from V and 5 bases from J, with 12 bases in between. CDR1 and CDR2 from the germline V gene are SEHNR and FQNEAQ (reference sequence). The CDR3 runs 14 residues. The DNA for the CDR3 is TGTGCCAGCAGCTTAACGAAGACCCGCGAGACCCAGTACTTC. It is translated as CASSLTKTRETQYF.

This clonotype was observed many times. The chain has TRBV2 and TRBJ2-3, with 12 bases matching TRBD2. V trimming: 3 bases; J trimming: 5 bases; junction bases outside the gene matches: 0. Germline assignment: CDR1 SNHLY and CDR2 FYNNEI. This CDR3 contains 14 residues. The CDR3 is CASSETSGRDTQYF. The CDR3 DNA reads TGTGCCAGCAGTGAGACTAGCGGGAGAGATACGCAGTATTTT.

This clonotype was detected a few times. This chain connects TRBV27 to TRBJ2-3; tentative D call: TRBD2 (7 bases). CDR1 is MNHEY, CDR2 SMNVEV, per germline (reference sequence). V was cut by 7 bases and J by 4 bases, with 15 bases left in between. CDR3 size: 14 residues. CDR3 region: CASTPEGGSDTQYF. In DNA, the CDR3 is TGTGCCAGCACCCCGGAGGGGGGGTCAGATACGCAGTATTTT.

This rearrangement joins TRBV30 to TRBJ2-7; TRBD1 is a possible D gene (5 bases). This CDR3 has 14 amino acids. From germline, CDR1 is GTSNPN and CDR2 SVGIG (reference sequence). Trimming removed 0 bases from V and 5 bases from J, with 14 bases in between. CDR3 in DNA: TGTGCCTGGAGTGTACGAAGGCAGGGTAACGAGCAGTACTTC. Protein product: CAWSVRRQGNEQYF.

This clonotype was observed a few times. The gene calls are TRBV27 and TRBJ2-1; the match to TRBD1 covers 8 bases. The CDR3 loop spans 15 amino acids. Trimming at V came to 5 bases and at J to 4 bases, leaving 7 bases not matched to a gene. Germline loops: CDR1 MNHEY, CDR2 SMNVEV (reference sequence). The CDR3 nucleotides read TGTGCCAGCAGTGTCCCCGGGACAGGATACAATGAGCAGTTCTTC. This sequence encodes CASSVPGTGYNEQFF.

The CDR3 DNA follows: TGCAGTGCTAGGGGAGATAGTACTTCACCCCTCCACTTT. Translated, it gives CSARGDSTSPLHF. This rearrangement joins TRBV20-1 to TRBJ1-6; D not resolved. Germline-derived CDR1 and CDR2 are DFQATT and SNEGSKA (reference sequence). There are 13 residues in the CDR3. V gave up 3 bases and J gave up 9 bases, with 12 bases separating them.

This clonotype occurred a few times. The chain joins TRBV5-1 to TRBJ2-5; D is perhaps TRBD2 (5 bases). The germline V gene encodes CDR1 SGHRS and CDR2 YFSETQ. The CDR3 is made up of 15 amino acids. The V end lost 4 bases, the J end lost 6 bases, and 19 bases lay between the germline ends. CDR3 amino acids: CASSPLLDLVKTQYF. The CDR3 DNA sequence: TGCGCCAGCAGCCCCCTACTAGATCTGGTGAAGACCCAGTACTTC.

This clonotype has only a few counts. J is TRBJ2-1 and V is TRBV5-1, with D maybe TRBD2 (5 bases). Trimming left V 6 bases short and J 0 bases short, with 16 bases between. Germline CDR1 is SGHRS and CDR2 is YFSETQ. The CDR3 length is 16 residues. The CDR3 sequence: CASTPRGGSSYNEQFF. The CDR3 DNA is TGCGCCAGCACTCCGCGAGGAGGAAGCTCCTACAATGAGCAGTTCTTC.

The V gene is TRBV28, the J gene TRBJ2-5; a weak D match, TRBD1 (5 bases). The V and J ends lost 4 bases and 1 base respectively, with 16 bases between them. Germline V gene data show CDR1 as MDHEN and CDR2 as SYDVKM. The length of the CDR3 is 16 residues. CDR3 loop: CASSYPDDSFQETQYF. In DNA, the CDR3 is TGTGCCAGCAGTTACCCTGATGACAGTTTCCAAGAGACCCAGTACTTC.

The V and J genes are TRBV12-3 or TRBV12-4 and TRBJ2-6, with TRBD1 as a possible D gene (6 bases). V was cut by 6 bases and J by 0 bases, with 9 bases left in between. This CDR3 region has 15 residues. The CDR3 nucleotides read TGTGCCAGCAGGATAGGGGGCTCTGGGGCCAACGTCCTGACTTTC. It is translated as CASRIGGSGANVLTF.

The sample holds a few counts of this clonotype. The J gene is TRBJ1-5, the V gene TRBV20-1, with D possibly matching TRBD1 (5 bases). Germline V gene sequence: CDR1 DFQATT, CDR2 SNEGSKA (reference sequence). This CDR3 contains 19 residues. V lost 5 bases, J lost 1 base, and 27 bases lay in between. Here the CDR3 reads CSAGEPLSLGVGSNQPQHF. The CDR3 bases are TGCAGTGCTGGGGAACCACTCTCTCTAGGGGTGGGAAGCAATCAGCCCCAGCATTTT.

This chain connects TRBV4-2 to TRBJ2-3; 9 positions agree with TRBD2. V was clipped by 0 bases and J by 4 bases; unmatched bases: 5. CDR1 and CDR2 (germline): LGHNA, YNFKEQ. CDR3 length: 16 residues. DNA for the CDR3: TGTGCCAGCAGCCAAGAGGCAACTAGCGGGCCAGATACGCAGTATTTT. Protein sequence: CASSQEATSGPDTQYF.

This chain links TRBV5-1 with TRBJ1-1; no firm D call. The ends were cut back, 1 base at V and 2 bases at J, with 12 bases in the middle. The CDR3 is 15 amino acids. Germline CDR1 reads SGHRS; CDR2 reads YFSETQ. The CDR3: CASSLNGKGNTEAFF. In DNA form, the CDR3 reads TGCGCCAGCAGCTTGAACGGCAAAGGAAACACTGAAGCTTTCTTT.

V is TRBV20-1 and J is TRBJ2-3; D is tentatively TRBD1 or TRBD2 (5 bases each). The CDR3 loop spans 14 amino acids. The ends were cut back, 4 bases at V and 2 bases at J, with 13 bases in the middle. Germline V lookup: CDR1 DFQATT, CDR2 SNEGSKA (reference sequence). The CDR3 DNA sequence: TGCAGTGCTAAAGATTCCGGGACCACAGATACGCAGTATTTT. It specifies CSAKDSGTTDTQYF.

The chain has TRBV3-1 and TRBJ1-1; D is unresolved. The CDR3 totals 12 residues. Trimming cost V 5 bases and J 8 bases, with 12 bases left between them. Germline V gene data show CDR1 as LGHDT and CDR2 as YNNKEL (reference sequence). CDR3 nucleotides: TGTGCCAGCAGCGTTGAAACGTCAGAAGCTTTCTTT. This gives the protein CASSVETSEAFF.

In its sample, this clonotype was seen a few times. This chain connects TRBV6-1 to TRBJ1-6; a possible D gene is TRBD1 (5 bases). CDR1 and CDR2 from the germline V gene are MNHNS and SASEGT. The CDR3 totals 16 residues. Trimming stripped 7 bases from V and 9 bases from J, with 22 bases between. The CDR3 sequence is CASTISTPAGSSPLHF. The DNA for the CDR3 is TGTGCCAGCACCATATCCACCCCGGCAGGGTCTTCACCCCTCCACTTT.

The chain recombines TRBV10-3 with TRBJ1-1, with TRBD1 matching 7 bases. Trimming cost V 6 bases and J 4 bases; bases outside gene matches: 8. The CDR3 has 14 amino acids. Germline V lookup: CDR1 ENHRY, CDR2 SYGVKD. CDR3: CAIRDRDGSTEAFF. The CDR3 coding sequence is TGTGCCATCAGAGACAGGGACGGGAGCACTGAAGCTTTCTTT.

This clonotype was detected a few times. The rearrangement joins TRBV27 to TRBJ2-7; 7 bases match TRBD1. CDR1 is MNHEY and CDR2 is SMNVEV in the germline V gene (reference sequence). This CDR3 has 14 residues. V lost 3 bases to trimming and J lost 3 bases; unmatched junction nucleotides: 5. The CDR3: CASSFAQGVYEQYF. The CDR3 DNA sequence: TGTGCCAGCAGTTTTGCGCAGGGGGTCTACGAGCAGTACTTC.

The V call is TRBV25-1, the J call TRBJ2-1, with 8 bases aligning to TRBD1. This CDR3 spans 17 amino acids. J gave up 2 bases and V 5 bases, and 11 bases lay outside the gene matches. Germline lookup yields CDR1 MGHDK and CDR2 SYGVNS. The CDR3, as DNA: TGTGCCAGCAGTCCACCGGGACAGGCGATCACCTACAATGAGCAGTTCTTC. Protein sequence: CASSPPGQAITYNEQFF.